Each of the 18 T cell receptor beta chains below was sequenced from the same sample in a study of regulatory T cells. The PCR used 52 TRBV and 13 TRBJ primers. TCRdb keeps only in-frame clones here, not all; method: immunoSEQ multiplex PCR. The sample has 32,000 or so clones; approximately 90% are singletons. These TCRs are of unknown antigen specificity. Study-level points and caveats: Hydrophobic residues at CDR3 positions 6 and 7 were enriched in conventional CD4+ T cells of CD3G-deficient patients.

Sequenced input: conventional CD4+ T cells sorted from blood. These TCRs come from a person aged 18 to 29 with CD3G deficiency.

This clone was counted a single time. The CDR3: CASSEHSLAKNIQYF. The CDR3 coding sequence is TGTGCCAGCAGTGAACACTCTCTAGCCAAAAACATTCAGTACTTC. This sequence joins TRBV6-1 and TRBJ2-4; no clear D gene. This CDR3 has 15 amino acids. CDR1 is MNHNS and CDR2 is SASEGT in the germline V gene. The ends were cut back, 2 bases at V and 0 bases at J, with 8 bases in the middle.

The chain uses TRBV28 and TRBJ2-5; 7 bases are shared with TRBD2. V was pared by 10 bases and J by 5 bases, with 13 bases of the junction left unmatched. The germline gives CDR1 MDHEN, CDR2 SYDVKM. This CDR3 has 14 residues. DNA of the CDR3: TGTGCCACCCGGGGCGGGAGTGGAACGGAGACCCAGTACTTC. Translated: CATRGGSGTETQYF.

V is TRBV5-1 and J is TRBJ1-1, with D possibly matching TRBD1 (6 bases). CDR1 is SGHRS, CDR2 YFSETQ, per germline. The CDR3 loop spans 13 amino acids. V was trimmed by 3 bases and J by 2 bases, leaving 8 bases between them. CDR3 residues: CASSWGQNTEAFF. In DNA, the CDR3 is TGCGCCAGCAGCTGGGGACAAAACACTGAAGCTTTCTTT.

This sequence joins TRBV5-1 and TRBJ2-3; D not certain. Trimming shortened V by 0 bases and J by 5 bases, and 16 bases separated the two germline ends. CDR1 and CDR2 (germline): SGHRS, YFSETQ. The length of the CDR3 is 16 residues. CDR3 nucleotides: TGCGCCAGCAGCTTGGGGCTACCAACGAGAGGAGATACGCAGTATTTT. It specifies CASSLGLPTRGDTQYF.

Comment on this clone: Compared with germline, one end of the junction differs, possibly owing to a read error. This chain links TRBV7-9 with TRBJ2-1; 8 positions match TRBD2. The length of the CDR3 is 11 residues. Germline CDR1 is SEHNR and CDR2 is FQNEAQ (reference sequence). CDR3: CASSSAGALVF. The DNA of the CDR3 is TGTGCCAGCAGCTCAGCGGGGGCCCTAGTCTTC.

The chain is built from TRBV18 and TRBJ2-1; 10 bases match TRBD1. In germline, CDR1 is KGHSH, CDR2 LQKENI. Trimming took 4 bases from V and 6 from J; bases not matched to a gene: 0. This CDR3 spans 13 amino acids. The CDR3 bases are TGTGCCAGCTCACGGACAGGGGGCAATGAGCAGTTCTTC. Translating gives CASSRTGGNEQFF. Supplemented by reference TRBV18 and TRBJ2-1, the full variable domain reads NAGVMQNPRHLVRRRGQEARLRCSPMKGHSHVYWYRQLPEEGLKFMVYLQKENIIDESGMPKERFSAEFPKEGPSILRIQQVVRGDSAAYFCASSRTGGNEQFFGPGTRLTVL.

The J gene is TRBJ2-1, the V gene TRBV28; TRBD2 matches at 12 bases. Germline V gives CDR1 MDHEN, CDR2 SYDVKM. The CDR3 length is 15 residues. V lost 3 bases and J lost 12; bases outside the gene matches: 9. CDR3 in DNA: TGTGCCAGCAGTTTGGTACTAGCGGGAGGTTACCCGCAGTTCTTC. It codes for CASSLVLAGGYPQFF.

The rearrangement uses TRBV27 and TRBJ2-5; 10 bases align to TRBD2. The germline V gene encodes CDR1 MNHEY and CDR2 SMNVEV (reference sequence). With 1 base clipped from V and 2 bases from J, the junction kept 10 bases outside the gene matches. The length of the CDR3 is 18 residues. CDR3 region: CASSLLALAGDPQETQYF. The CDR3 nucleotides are TGTGCCAGCAGTTTATTGGCGCTAGCGGGGGACCCTCAAGAGACCCAGTACTTC.

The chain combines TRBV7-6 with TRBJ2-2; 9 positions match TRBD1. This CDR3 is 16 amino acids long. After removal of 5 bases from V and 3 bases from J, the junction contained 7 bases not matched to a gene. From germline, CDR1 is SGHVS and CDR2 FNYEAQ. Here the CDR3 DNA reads TGTGCCAGCAGCCCCTGGGACAGGGTAGACACCGGGGAGCTGTTTTTT. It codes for CASSPWDRVDTGELFF. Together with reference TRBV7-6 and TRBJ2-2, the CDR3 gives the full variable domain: GAGVSQSPRYKVTKRGQDVALRCDPISGHVSLYWYRQALGQGPEFLTYFNYEAQQDKSGLPNDRFSAERPEGSISTLTIQRTEQRDSAMYRCASSPWDRVDTGELFFGEGSRLTVL.

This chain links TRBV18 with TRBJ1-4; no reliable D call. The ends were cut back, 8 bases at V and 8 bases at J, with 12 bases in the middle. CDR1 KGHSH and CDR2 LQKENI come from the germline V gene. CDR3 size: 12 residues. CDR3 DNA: TGTGCCAGCCGGGAAAGGAACGAAAAACTGTTTTTT. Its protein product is CASRERNEKLFF.

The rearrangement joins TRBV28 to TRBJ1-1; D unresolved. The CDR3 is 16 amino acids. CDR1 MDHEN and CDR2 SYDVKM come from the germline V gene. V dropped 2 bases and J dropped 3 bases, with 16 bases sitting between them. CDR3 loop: CASSLGRWGDDTEAFF. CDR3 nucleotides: TGTGCCAGCAGTTTAGGCAGGTGGGGAGATGACACTGAAGCTTTCTTT.

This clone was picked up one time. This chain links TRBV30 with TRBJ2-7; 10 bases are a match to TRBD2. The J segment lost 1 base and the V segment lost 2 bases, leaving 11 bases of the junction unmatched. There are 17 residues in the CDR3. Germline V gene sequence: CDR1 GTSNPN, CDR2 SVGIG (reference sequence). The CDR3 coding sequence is TGTGCCTGGAGTCAGATGCGGACTAGCGGCGCTTCCTACGAGCAGTACTTC. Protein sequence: CAWSQMRTSGASYEQYF.

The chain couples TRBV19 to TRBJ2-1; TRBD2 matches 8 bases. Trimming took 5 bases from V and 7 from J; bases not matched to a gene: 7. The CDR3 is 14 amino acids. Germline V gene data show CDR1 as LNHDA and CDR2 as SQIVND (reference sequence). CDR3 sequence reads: CASSPRVAGNEQFF. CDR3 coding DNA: TGTGCCAGTAGTCCCAGGGTAGCGGGAAATGAGCAGTTCTTC. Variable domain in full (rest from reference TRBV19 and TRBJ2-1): DGGITQSPKYLFRKEGQNVTLSCEQNLNHDAMYWYRQDPGQGLRLIYYSQIVNDFQKGDIAEGYSVSREKKESFPLTVTSAQKNPTAFYLCASSPRVAGNEQFFGPGTRLTVL.

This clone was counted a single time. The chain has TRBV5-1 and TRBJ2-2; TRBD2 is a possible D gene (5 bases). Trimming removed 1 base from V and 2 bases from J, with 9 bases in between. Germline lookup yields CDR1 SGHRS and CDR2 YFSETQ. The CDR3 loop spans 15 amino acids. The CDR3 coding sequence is TGCGCCAGCAGCTTGCTAGCCCGAAACACCGGGGAGCTGTTTTTT. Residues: CASSLLARNTGELFF.

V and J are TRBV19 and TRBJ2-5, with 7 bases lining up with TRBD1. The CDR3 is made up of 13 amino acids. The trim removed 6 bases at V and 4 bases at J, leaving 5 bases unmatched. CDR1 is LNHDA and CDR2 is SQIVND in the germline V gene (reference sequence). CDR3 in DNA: TGTGCCAGTAGCAAGACAGGGAGAGAGACCCAGTACTTC. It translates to CASSKTGRETQYF.

The CDR3 nucleotides read TGTGCCAGCACTACAGGAGGCAGGGGGAATCAGCCCCAGCATTTT. Translating gives CASTTGGRGNQPQHF. The chain employs TRBV6-1 and TRBJ1-5; 7 bases line up with TRBD1. V lost 7 bases and J lost 4; bases outside the gene matches: 10. Per the germline V gene, CDR1 is MNHNS and CDR2 is SASEGT. The CDR3 runs to 15 residues.

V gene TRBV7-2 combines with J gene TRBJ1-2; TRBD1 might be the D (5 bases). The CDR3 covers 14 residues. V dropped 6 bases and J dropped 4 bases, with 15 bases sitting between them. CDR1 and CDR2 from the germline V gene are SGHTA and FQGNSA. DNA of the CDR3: TGTGCCAGCAGACCCTCGGGGGGTATCTATGGCTACACCTTC. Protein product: CASRPSGGIYGYTF.

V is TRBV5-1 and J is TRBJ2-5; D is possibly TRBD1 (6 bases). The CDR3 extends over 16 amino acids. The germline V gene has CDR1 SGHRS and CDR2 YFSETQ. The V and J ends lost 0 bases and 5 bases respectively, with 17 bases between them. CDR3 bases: TGCGCCAGCAGCTTGGGTGCATATTGGCAGGGGGAGACCCAGTACTTC. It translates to CASSLGAYWQGETQYF.